This TCR beta chain was obtained from a study of OX40 agonist ivuxolimab in advanced cancers. This CDR3 region has 14 residues. Germline V gene data show CDR1 as SGHNT and CDR2 as YYREEE (reference sequence). Trimming pared 2 bases from V and 2 bases from J, leaving 11 bases between. The repertoire was sequenced with immunoSEQ multiplex PCR; TCRdb's copy has only in-frame clones and lacks some. The sample holds under 80,000 clones, 85% seen once. The material sequenced was CD4+ or CD8+ T cells sorted from blood, taken in a trial of the OX40 agonist ivuxolimab. The chain combines TRBV5-4 with TRBJ2-7; maybe TRBD1 (6 bases). The TCR originated in an adult with an advanced solid tumor such as melanoma, head and neck, liver or kidney cancer. CDR3 in amino acids: CASSFQNRAYEQYF. The DNA of the CDR3 is TGTGCCAGCAGCTTTCAAAACAGGGCCTACGAGCAGTACTTC.